Below, 28 T cell receptor beta chains from the same sample are listed, as sequenced in a study of a mutant IDH1 vaccine in newly diagnosed glioma. The protocol was immunoSEQ multiplex PCR, while the TCRdb copy is restricted to in-frame clones and leaves out a portion. The sample holds about 31,000 clones; 90% are singletons and the top ten take 4.5% to 5.5%. No antigen is known for these receptors. Stated time point: week 47, end of study. Mutant IDH1 20-mer peptide, at 300 ug, made up each vaccine dose, with topical imiquimod. The source material was PBMCs, sampled from a glioma patient whose treatment included an IDH1 peptide vaccine. The source of these receptors is a middle-aged woman with glioma.

The chain is built from TRBV2 and TRBJ2-5, with TRBD2 matching over 9 bases. V lost 1 base, J lost 5 bases, and 8 bases stayed unmatched. Germline V lookup: CDR1 SNHLY, CDR2 FYNNEI. The CDR3 covers 16 residues. CDR3 in DNA: TGTGCCAGCAGTGAAGGCCTGACCGGACTAGCGGAGACCCAGTACTTC. Translated, it gives CASSEGLTGLAETQYF.

The DNA for the CDR3 is TGTGCCAGCAGTATTCGCGGGCTCAACACAGATACGCAGTATTTT. Translation: CASSIRGLNTDTQYF. The chain carries TRBV6-4 and TRBJ2-3; D is perhaps TRBD2 (5 bases). Trimming left V 5 bases short and J 2 bases short, with 14 bases between. This CDR3 spans 15 amino acids. Germline V gives CDR1 MRHNA, CDR2 SNTAGT.

This clone was seen only once. This rearrangement joins TRBV6-1 to TRBJ2-7; 7 bases align to TRBD1. Germline loops: CDR1 MNHNS, CDR2 SASEGT. V shed 4 bases, J shed 3 bases, and the junction held 6 bases outside the gene matches. This CDR3 has 14 residues. The CDR3 sequence is CASSVGDSNYEQYF. In DNA, the CDR3 is TGTGCCAGCAGTGTGGGGGACAGCAACTACGAGCAGTACTTC.

This rearrangement joins TRBV6-6 to TRBJ2-1, with 11 positions matching TRBD2. Germline V gives CDR1 MNHNY, CDR2 SVGAGI (reference sequence). The junction had 4 bases not matched to a gene; V was cut back by 6 bases and J by 3 bases. The CDR3 sequence is 15 residues long. CDR3 bases: TGTGCCAGCAGGGACGGGACTAGCGGCTACAATGAGCAGTTCTTC. Residues: CASRDGTSGYNEQFF.

This clone was recorded a few times. The V call is TRBV6-1, the J call TRBJ1-3; D is uncertain. The V gene's germline CDR1 is MNHNS and CDR2 SASEGT. The CDR3 totals 16 residues. V lost 1 base and J lost 0, with 10 bases in between. The DNA for the CDR3 is TGTGCCAGCAGTGAAGGGCCGAGAGGCTCTGGAAACACCATATATTTT. Protein sequence: CASSEGPRGSGNTIYF.

The rearrangement links TRBV5-5 to TRBJ2-5; D perhaps matches TRBD2 (5 bases). CDR1 is SGHKS, CDR2 YYEKEE, per germline (reference sequence). Trimming pared 3 bases from V and 2 bases from J, leaving 11 bases between. This CDR3 is 14 amino acids long. CDR3 loop: CASSWRTPQETQYF. The DNA for the CDR3 is TGTGCCAGCAGCTGGAGGACCCCACAAGAGACCCAGTACTTC.

The chain is built from TRBV2 and TRBJ1-4; no definite D call. Germline lookup yields CDR1 SNHLY and CDR2 FYNNEI. The V end was cut by 6 bases, the J end by 4 bases, with 12 bases between. This CDR3 has 14 residues. CDR3 nucleotide sequence: TGTGCCAGCAGCCGACTCCGGTTTAATGAAAAACTGTTTTTT. Translation: CASSRLRFNEKLFF.

The rearrangement links TRBV4-1 to TRBJ2-2, with a weak D call TRBD2 (6 bases). The CDR3 consists of 14 residues. Per germline, CDR1 MGHRA and CDR2 YSYEKL. V was pared by 2 bases and J by 5 bases, with 9 bases between. In DNA, the CDR3 is TGCGCCAGCAGCCAACCCGGGGGTACCGGGGAGCTGTTTTTT. This encodes CASSQPGGTGELFF.

This clone was found once. The chain couples TRBV29-1 to TRBJ2-7; 7 bases line up with TRBD2. The CDR3 is 13 residues long. The junction had 6 bases not matched to a gene; V was cut back by 4 bases and J by 3 bases. Germline-derived CDR1 and CDR2 are SQVTM and ANQGSEA. CDR3 loop: CSVVGLADYEQYF. The CDR3 bases are TGCAGCGTTGTCGGCCTAGCGGACTACGAGCAGTACTTC.

The chain joins TRBV6-5 to TRBJ2-7; 7 positions match TRBD1. CDR1 is MNHEY, CDR2 SVGAGI, per germline. J gave up 7 bases and V 6 bases, and 6 bases lay outside the gene matches. This CDR3 is built from 12 residues. This CDR3 is CASRKGAGEQYF. In DNA, the CDR3 is TGTGCCAGCAGAAAGGGGGCTGGGGAGCAGTACTTC.

This chain uses TRBV10-1 with TRBJ2-3; D remains unclear. The CDR3 loop spans 18 amino acids. The V gene lost 3 bases and the J gene lost 0 bases, with 19 bases spanning the gap. Germline CDR1 is WNHNN and CDR2 is SYGVQD (reference sequence). CDR3 loop: CASSESPRRGFSTDTQYF. The CDR3 DNA follows: TGCGCCAGCAGTGAATCCCCGCGTCGTGGCTTTAGCACAGATACGCAGTATTTT.

The genes are TRBV13 and TRBJ2-7, with D tentatively TRBD2 (6 bases). This CDR3 comprises 14 residues. Trimming shortened V by 6 bases and J by 3 bases, and 15 bases separated the two germline ends. CDR1 and CDR2 (germline): PRHDT, FYEKMQ (reference sequence). Here the CDR3 reads CASRPTGRIYEQYF. CDR3 nucleotide sequence: TGTGCCAGCAGACCTACGGGGAGGATCTACGAGCAGTACTTC.

V is TRBV5-5 and J is TRBJ2-3; 9 bases are a match to TRBD2. This CDR3 contains 17 residues. V trimming: 4 bases; J trimming: 3 bases; junction bases outside the gene matches: 12. From germline, CDR1 is SGHKS and CDR2 YYEKEE (reference sequence). DNA of the CDR3: TGTGCCAGCAGCCTATACCTACTAGCGGGTCTGACAGATACGCAGTATTTT. It is translated as CASSLYLLAGLTDTQYF.

This clone qualifies as large (0.1 to 1%). The CDR3 DNA sequence: TGTGCCAGCAGCTCTAACCCAATGATGCGGGAGGGCCCCCAAGAGACCCAGTACTTC. This codes for CASSSNPMMREGPQETQYF. The gene calls are TRBV7-8 and TRBJ2-5; the match to TRBD2 covers 9 bases. J lost 1 base, V lost 4 bases, and 16 bases had no gene match. The CDR3 spans 19 residues. Germline-derived CDR1 and CDR2 are SGHVS and FQNEAQ.

The chain carries TRBV18 and TRBJ1-3; D remains unclear. Germline V lookup: CDR1 KGHSH, CDR2 LQKENI. The CDR3 is 14 residues long. V was clipped by 3 bases and J by 3 bases, with 9 bases between them. Here the CDR3 DNA reads TGTGCCAGCTCACCGGAAGGCGGTGGAAACACCATATATTTT. Amino acid sequence: CASSPEGGGNTIYF.

The J gene is TRBJ1-2, the V gene TRBV4-3; D possibly corresponds to TRBD1 (5 bases). V was shortened by 7 bases and J by 2 bases, with 14 bases between the two germline ends. This CDR3 comprises 14 residues. Germline V gene sequence: CDR1 LGHNA, CDR2 YSLEER. The CDR3 loop reads CASTPEQANYGYTF. The CDR3 DNA sequence: TGCGCCAGCACCCCGGAACAGGCAAACTATGGCTACACCTTC.

The genes are TRBV10-3 and TRBJ1-2; 9 bases map to TRBD1. Unmatched junction bases numbered 14, after V lost 9 bases and J lost 6 bases. CDR3 length equals 15 residues. Germline CDR1 is ENHRY and CDR2 is SYGVKD. CDR3 nucleotide sequence: TGTGCCATATTGGATCGGGACAGGGAAGTTGATGGCTACACCTTC. It is translated as CAILDRDREVDGYTF.

The chain employs TRBV15 and TRBJ2-2; D not certain. The V and J ends lost 4 bases and 8 bases respectively, with 8 bases between them. The CDR3 length is 12 residues. Germline V gives CDR1 LNHNV, CDR2 YYDKDF (reference sequence). CDR3: CATSIGVGELFF. The CDR3 region has the DNA TGTGCCACCAGCATTGGGGTTGGGGAGCTGTTTTTT.

This chain uses TRBV7-2 with TRBJ2-3, with D perhaps matching TRBD1 or TRBD2 (5 bases each). CDR3 length equals 14 residues. Germline V gives CDR1 SGHTA, CDR2 FQGNSA. Between the trimmed V and J ends, which lost 8 bases and 4 bases, there was a span of 16 bases. For the CDR3, the DNA is TGTGCCAGCGCCATGGGGGTAATGGCAGATACGCAGTATTTT. Its protein is CASAMGVMADTQYF.

The chain combines TRBV27 with TRBJ1-6; D uncertain. The V end was cut by 8 bases, the J end by 7 bases, with 3 bases between. This CDR3 comprises 10 residues. CDR1 is MNHEY and CDR2 is SMNVEV in the germline V gene (reference sequence). The CDR3 region is CASGNSPLHF. CDR3 DNA sequence: TGTGCCAGCGGCAATTCACCCCTCCACTTT.

CDR3 nucleotide sequence: TGTGCCACCAGCAGAACATTGGGACAGGGAAGGAATCAGCCCCAGCATTTT. It specifies CATSRTLGQGRNQPQHF. The J gene is TRBJ1-5, the V gene TRBV15, with 9 bases identical to TRBD1. The CDR3 is made up of 17 amino acids. CDR1 is LNHNV and CDR2 is YYDKDF in the germline V gene (reference sequence). The V gene end was trimmed by 2 bases and the J gene end by 4 bases; junction bases not matched to a gene: 9.

The rearrangement links TRBV4-1 to TRBJ1-3, with D maybe TRBD1 (6 bases). Germline V gene data show CDR1 as MGHRA and CDR2 as YSYEKL. The CDR3 consists of 16 residues. The V gene lost 0 bases and the J gene lost 4 bases, with 13 bases spanning the gap. CDR3 region: CASSQESWGQGNTIYF. DNA for the CDR3: TGCGCCAGCAGCCAAGAGTCGTGGGGGCAGGGAAACACCATATATTTT.

The J gene is TRBJ2-1, the V gene TRBV5-1, with 9 bases matching TRBD2. J gave up 8 bases and V 4 bases, and 10 bases lay outside the gene matches. This CDR3 comprises 15 residues. The V gene's germline CDR1 is SGHRS and CDR2 YFSETQ. DNA for the CDR3: TGCGCCAGCAGCCCGGTGGGTAGCGGGAGCGATGAGCAGTTCTTC. Protein: CASSPVGSGSDEQFF.

The J gene is TRBJ2-1, the V gene TRBV27; unclear D gene. CDR1 is MNHEY, CDR2 SMNVEV, per germline (reference sequence). The germline V and J ends were trimmed by 2 bases and 8 bases, with 7 bases remaining between them. This CDR3 has 12 residues. The CDR3 is CASSLGADEQFF. CDR3 nucleotide sequence: TGTGCCAGCAGTTTAGGAGCAGATGAGCAGTTCTTC.

The V gene is TRBV10-3, the J gene TRBJ2-1; 8 nucleotides agree with TRBD2. The germline gives CDR1 ENHRY, CDR2 SYGVKD. After removal of 0 bases from V and 3 bases from J, the junction contained 1 base not matched to a gene. The CDR3 sequence is 15 residues long. The CDR3 sequence is CAISESGGVYNEQFF. The CDR3 DNA reads as TGTGCCATCAGTGAGTCCGGGGGGGTCTACAATGAGCAGTTCTTC.

The V and J genes are TRBV10-1 and TRBJ1-4; a weak D match, TRBD1 (5 bases). The CDR3 runs to 14 residues. With 4 bases removed from V and 8 bases from J, the gap between germline ends came to 14 bases. Germline loops: CDR1 WNHNN, CDR2 SYGVQD (reference sequence). CDR3 nucleotides: TGCGCCAGCAGTGTGTCAGGGAGGGAGGAAAAACTGTTTTTT. Its protein product is CASSVSGREEKLFF.

The chain is built from TRBV7-2 and TRBJ2-7, with TRBD2 matching 8 bases. The germline V gene has CDR1 SGHTA and CDR2 FQGNSA. V lost 5 bases and J lost 1; bases outside the gene matches: 10. The CDR3 contains 16 residues. For the CDR3, the DNA is TGTGCCAGCAGCCCCCGATTAGCGGGGCCTTCCTACGAGCAGTACTTC. Protein: CASSPRLAGPSYEQYF.

The chain employs TRBV6-1 and TRBJ1-2; no clear D. V lost 0 bases and J 2 bases, leaving 7 bases between the germline ends. The CDR3 is 14 residues long. Per germline, CDR1 MNHNS and CDR2 SASEGT. The CDR3 loop is CASSEAWGNYGYTF. The DNA for the CDR3 is TGTGCCAGCAGTGAAGCATGGGGAAACTATGGCTACACCTTC.